Listed below are T cell receptor beta chains from one sample, sequenced in a study of CD8+CD57+ T cells in acquired aplastic anemia. TCRdb itself ran the reads through MiXCR, one entry per CDR3 protein. The sample holds roughly 170,000 distinct CDR3 sequences, 45% to 60% seen once. What was sequenced was sorted CD4+, CD8+, or CD8+CD57+ T cells (not recorded which) from PBMCs. All receptors derive from a human donor with aplastic anemia. The CDR3 runs from the conserved cysteine through the conserved F or W. Fields, in order: J gene, V gene, D gene, clone size, CDR3 DNA, CDR3 protein. The D gene is left open where the match is weak. Some rows mark clone size as missing; the rest say once, few, many or name a class of expanded clone.

TRBJ2-5 | TRBV24-1 | . | few | TGTGCCACCAGTGTGAACAGGGGCGGGGGTGAGACCCAGTACTTC | CATSVNRGGGETQYF
TRBJ2-5 | TRBV7-9 | . | many | TGTGCCAGCGGGGGCCCAGGGGAGACCCAGTACTTC | CASGGPGETQYF
TRBJ2-2 | TRBV7-7 | TRBD2 | many | TGTGCTAGCAGCTTAAGGGAGGGGAACACCGGGGAGCTGTTTTTT | CASSLREGNTGELFF
TRBJ2-2 | TRBV5-1 | TRBD2 | . | TGCGCCAGCAGCACTGGACTAGCGGGAGTAGACGGGGAGCTGTTTTTT | CASSTGLAGVDGELFF
TRBJ1-6 | TRBV2 | . | . | TGTGCCAGCAGTGGACGGGGGAATGTCTTT | CASSGRGNVF
TRBJ2-5 | TRBV25-1 | . | . | TGTGCCAGCAGTAGTATCCAAGAGACCCAGTACTTC | CASSSIQETQYF
TRBJ2-3 | TRBV25-1 | TRBD2 | . | TGTGCCAGCAGTGAATATGCTAGCGGGGGCGTAGATACGCAGTATTTT | CASSEYASGGVDTQYF
TRBJ2-3 | TRBV3-1 | TRBD2 | few | TGTGCCAGTTTGGGGGAGCGGGGGGGCAAAGATACGCAGTATTTT | CASLGERGGKDTQYF
TRBJ2-1 | TRBV12-3/TRBV12-4 | . | . | TGTGCCAGCAGTAAGACAGAGAGCTCCTACAATGAGCAGTTCTTC | CASSKTESSYNEQFF
TRBJ1-1 | TRBV19 | . | many | TGTGCCAGTAGCGACAGGAGGGGCACTGAAGCTTTCTTT | CASSDRRGTEAFF
TRBJ2-1 | TRBV5-1 | . | many | TGCGCCAGCAGCTCCCTAGTAAATCAGGTCATCAATGAGCAGTTCTTC | CASSSLVNQVINEQFF
TRBJ1-3 | TRBV6-1 | . | few | TGTGCCAGCACCTCGAGGGGCAGCCCGAGCTCTGGAAACACCATATATTTT | CASTSRGSPSSGNTIYF
TRBJ1-1 | TRBV5-4 | TRBD1 | . | TGTGCCAGCAGCATACGACAGGGTGTTGGCACTGAAGCTTTCTTT | CASSIRQGVGTEAFF
TRBJ1-2 | TRBV20-1 | . | many | TGCAGTGCCGACCCGCGGGTCGGGGGCTACACCTTC | CSADPRVGGYTF
TRBJ2-7 | TRBV7-2 | . | . | TGTGCCAGCAGGGTCCCGGCGTCTGACGAGCAGTACTTC | CASRVPASDEQYF
TRBJ2-5 | TRBV6-6 | . | many | TGTGCCAGCAGTTACCAGATAGGGGGGGCGACCCAGTACTTC | CASSYQIGGATQYF
TRBJ1-6 | TRBV7-2 | . | . | TGTGCCAGCAGTTTGGGGCAGGAACTCCACTTT | CASSLGQELHF
TRBJ1-2 | TRBV25-1 | TRBD1 | medium-sized | TGTGCCAGCAGTGCCGCTCCGGGACAGGATAGGGATGGCTACACCTTC | CASSAAPGQDRDGYTF
TRBJ1-1 | TRBV19 | . | once | TGTGCCAGTAGTAGGGGAAAAACTGAAGCTTTCTTT | CASSRGKTEAFF
TRBJ2-7 | TRBV5-5 | TRBD2 | . | TGTGCCAGCCGGGTGATGATAGCGGGAGGCGACGAGCAGTACTTC | CASRVMIAGGDEQYF
TRBJ2-7 | TRBV24-1 | TRBD1 | . | TGTGCCACCAGTGATTCGGGACAGGGCTCCGAGCAGTACTTC | CATSDSGQGSEQYF
TRBJ1-2 | TRBV5-1 | TRBD1 | . | TGCGCCAGCAGCTTGGGGGGACAGGGAAAAACGCGGGGCTACACCTTC | CASSLGGQGKTRGYTF
TRBJ2-6 | TRBV27 | TRBD1 | few | TGTGCCAGCAGAATCACAGGGGGCGCTGGGGCCAACGTCCTGACTTTC | CASRITGGAGANVLTF
TRBJ2-5 | TRBV15 | . | . | TGTGCCACCAGCAGCCCCCGGGACACCCAAGAGACCCAGTACTTC | CATSSPRDTQETQYF
TRBJ2-3 | TRBV12-3/TRBV12-4 | . | few | TGTGCCAGCAGTTTAGATCGGACAGTGTCGCAGTATTTT | CASSLDRTVSQYF
TRBJ2-5 | TRBV5-5 | TRBD2 | many | TGTGCCAGCAGCTCGGGGGGACTAGCCCTCTGGGGTGGGGAGACCCAGTACTTC | CASSSGGLALWGGETQYF
TRBJ1-2 | TRBV5-1 | TRBD1 | . | TGCGCCAGCAGTGTGGACAGGGGGCAGGGCTATGGCTACACCTTC | CASSVDRGQGYGYTF
TRBJ1-5 | TRBV24-1 | . | . | TGTGCCACCAGTAGTTCCCGCGGAGGGTATAGCAATCAGCCCCAGCATTTT | CATSSSRGGYSNQPQHF
TRBJ1-1 | TRBV10-3 | TRBD1 | few | TGTGCCATCAGCCCTTCACAGGGGGCGAAGTTAAGGGAAGCTTTCTTT | CAISPSQGAKLREAFF
TRBJ2-3 | TRBV11-1 | TRBD1 | . | TGTGCCAGCAGCCCGGGACAGGGGGCAGCTGATACGCAGTATTTT | CASSPGQGAADTQYF
TRBJ1-6 | TRBV4-1 | . | many | TGCGCCAGCAGCCAAGAAGGGGCTCTGGATTCACCCCTCCACTTT | CASSQEGALDSPLHF
TRBJ1-2 | TRBV28 | . | few | TGTGCCAGCACCAGGGTTGGTGGCTACACCTTC | CASTRVGGYTF
TRBJ1-2 | TRBV2 | . | once | TGTGCCAGCAGGCCCACAGACTATGGCTACACCTTC | CASRPTDYGYTF
TRBJ2-3 | TRBV7-8 | . | . | TGTGCCAGCAGCTTCATTGGGACGGGAGCAGATACGCAGTATTTT | CASSFIGTGADTQYF